This TCR beta chain is drawn from a study of cytomegalovirus exposure and HLA in healthy donors. Study information: In a later analysis, it was reported that the 120 or so validation repertoires had been produced on the same platform as the roughly 650 repertoires belonging to the first cohort.

General study results and limits: A later analysis found first-cohort TCR clusters tended to co-occur in the 90 to 150 validation repertoires. The study labeled fewer than 200 TCR beta chains cytomegalovirus-associated.

Generated by immunoSEQ multiplex PCR, the TCRdb table keeps only in-frame clones and is missing some. Here the sample spans roughly 300,000 clones, roughly 88% being singletons. CDR3 length: 17 residues. As for this clone: The antigen remains undetermined.

Material for sequencing was PBMCs. This chain links TRBV7-5 with TRBJ2-3; no DNA check was done on the table's D call, TRBD2. TRBV7-5 is a recognized pseudogene. The sequence was obtained from a woman aged 18-29 years in good health and CMV-seronegative. DNA for the CDR3: TGTGTCAGAAGCAGAAGACTAGACGGACGTAGCACAGATACGCAGTATTTT. Its protein product is CVRSRRLDGRSTDTQYF.